This T cell receptor beta chain was captured in a study of shared clonotypes between healthy human individuals. The germline gives CDR1 SGHTA, CDR2 FQGTGA. The CDR3 extends over 20 amino acids. J gave up 4 bases and V 4 bases, and 21 bases lay outside the gene matches. Each subset's genomic DNA was shared equally among a number of immunoSEQ plates. In the authors' methods: Quality scores were absent from the junction-only immunoSEQ sequences, so filtering differed. This table comes from immunoSEQ multiplex PCR, and its TCRdb copy is limited to in-frame clones, with some not included. V and J calls and clone size come straight from that table; D and trimming were deduced from the DNA. The top ten clones hold about a tenth of a sample with a few hundred thousand clones, approximately 79% of them seen once.

The source material was memory CD4+ T cells sorted from blood. The subset: CD45RA-negative fraction. V and J are TRBV7-3 and TRBJ2-3, with 9 bases that match TRBD2. This clonotype was obtained from a young man in good health. The CDR3 here is CASSSLPMGLAQNHADTQYF. The CDR3 DNA sequence: TGTGCCAGCAGCTCCCTTCCTATGGGACTAGCTCAAAACCACGCAGATACGCAGTATTTT. Combining the CDR3 with reference TRBV7-3 and TRBJ2-3 gives the whole variable domain GAGVSQTPSNKVTEKGKYVELRCDPISGHTALYWYRQSLGQGPEFLIYFQGTGAADDSGLPNDRFFAVRPEGSVSTLKIQRTERGDSAVYLCASSSLPMGLAQNHADTQYFGPGTRLTVL.